The 31 T cell receptor beta chains in this list originate from one sample, sequenced in a study of a mutant IDH1 vaccine in newly diagnosed glioma. The assay was immunoSEQ multiplex PCR, and TCRdb's table has in-frame clones only and misses some. The sample yields approximately 56,000 clones, about 71% seen once. For these TCRs, the target antigens are not known. Time point noted: week 47, end of study. The content of each vaccine dose was 300 ug of mutant IDH1 20-mer peptide, and topical imiquimod accompanied it. The sequenced sample was PBMCs, obtained from a glioma patient whose treatment included an IDH1 peptide vaccine. Source of these receptors: a man in his fifties with glioma.

Only one count was recorded for this clone. The chain recombines TRBV4-2 with TRBJ1-4; the match to TRBD1 covers 8 bases. There are 16 residues in the CDR3. V lost 3 bases to trimming and J lost 3 bases; unmatched junction nucleotides: 6. The germline V gene has CDR1 LGHNA and CDR2 YNFKEQ. The chain's CDR3 is CASSQADRGANEKLFF. The CDR3 DNA sequence: TGTGCCAGCAGCCAGGCCGACAGGGGTGCTAATGAAAAACTGTTTTTT.

The gene calls are TRBV7-8 and TRBJ1-5; D is ambiguous. V lost 5 bases to trimming and J lost 9 bases, with 17 bases between them. From germline, CDR1 is SGHVS and CDR2 FQNEAQ. The CDR3 is 14 residues long. Here the CDR3 reads CASSPEGGLMPQHF. As DNA, the CDR3 is TGTGCCAGCAGCCCCGAAGGAGGCCTGATGCCCCAGCATTTT.

This clone was counted between two and nine times. The chain recombines TRBV4-2 with TRBJ1-2; possible D gene TRBD1, 5 bases. The CDR3 runs 14 residues. Germline CDR1 and CDR2: LGHNA and YNFKEQ. V was pared by 0 bases and J by 8 bases, with 13 bases between. CDR3 residues: CASSQDGGAWGYTF. The DNA for the CDR3 is TGTGCCAGCAGCCAAGATGGCGGGGCTTGGGGCTACACCTTC.

The chain carries TRBV1 and TRBJ1-2. TRBV1 is annotated as a pseudogene. The CDR3 length is 13 residues. CDR3 loop: CTSSQSPFYGYTF. The CDR3 DNA follows: TGCACCAGCAGCCAGAGCCCGTTCTATGGCTACACCTTC.

This chain joins TRBV19 and TRBJ1-2; no clear D. Germline V gene data show CDR1 as LNHDA and CDR2 as SQIVND (reference sequence). CDR3 length: 15 amino acids. V was trimmed by 0 bases and J by 6 bases, leaving 14 bases between them. In DNA form, the CDR3 reads TGTGCCAGTAGTATAGATAGGGCAGGAAGGGATGGCTACACCTTC. It encodes CASSIDRAGRDGYTF.

This clone is a singleton in its sample. This rearrangement joins TRBV5-1 to TRBJ1-4; tentative D call: TRBD1 (6 bases). With 3 bases removed from V and 2 bases from J, the gap between germline ends came to 8 bases. This CDR3 contains 14 residues. Germline V CDR1 and CDR2: SGHRS, YFSETQ. The CDR3 DNA reads TGCGCCAGCAGCTCGCAGGGGACTAATGAAAAACTGTTTTTT. Its protein is CASSSQGTNEKLFF.

The chain recombines TRBV5-4 with TRBJ2-6; a possible D gene is TRBD2 (5 bases). V was trimmed by 0 bases and J by 4 bases, leaving 8 bases between them. CDR1 is SGHNT and CDR2 is YYREEE in the germline V gene (reference sequence). The CDR3 runs to 15 residues. The CDR3 is CASSLGGSGANVLTF. CDR3 coding DNA: TGTGCCAGCAGCTTGGGAGGGTCAGGGGCCAACGTCCTGACTTTC.

The rearrangement joins TRBV30 to TRBJ1-4; D gene uncertain. CDR3 size: 14 residues. V was cut by 0 bases and J by 7 bases, with 12 bases left in between. Germline CDR1 GTSNPN, CDR2 SVGIG (reference sequence). In DNA, the CDR3 is TGTGCCTGGAGTGTCGGGCCTTATAGTGAAAAACTGTTTTTT. Amino acids: CAWSVGPYSEKLFF.

The chain couples TRBV6-1 to TRBJ2-5; weak D call: TRBD2 (6 bases). The ends were cut back, 10 bases at V and 13 bases at J, with 28 bases in the middle. The CDR3 runs 14 residues. Germline loops: CDR1 MNHNS, CDR2 SASEGT. DNA of the CDR3: TGTGCCATCCTAGGTGGTGGGGGGTCGGCGCCCTCGTACTTC. It translates to CAILGGGGSAPSYF.

The V call is TRBV29-1, the J call TRBJ2-7, with 12 bases identical to TRBD2. Unmatched junction bases numbered 10, after V lost 6 bases and J lost 4 bases. The CDR3 extends over 15 amino acids. Per the germline V gene, CDR1 is SQVTM and CDR2 is ANQGSEA. The DNA for the CDR3 is TGCAGCGTACAGAGGACTAGCGGGGAAACTTACGAGCAGTACTTC. Translated: CSVQRTSGETYEQYF.

This sequence joins TRBV6-1 and TRBJ2-7, with D maybe TRBD1 (6 bases). V lost 2 bases and J lost 7, with 15 bases in between. Germline V lookup: CDR1 MNHNS, CDR2 SASEGT. The CDR3 spans 14 residues. CDR3 in DNA: TGTGCCAGCAGTGAAATGGGACACCCGTTAGAGCAGTACTTC. This codes for CASSEMGHPLEQYF.

Only one count was recorded for this clone. The chain has TRBV10-1 and TRBJ1-2; no definite D call. Trimming stripped 2 bases from V and 6 bases from J, with 7 bases between. In germline, CDR1 is WNHNN, CDR2 SYGVQD (reference sequence). The CDR3 has 12 amino acids. CDR3 amino acids: CASSELQDGYTF. CDR3 nucleotides: TGCGCCAGCAGTGAGCTCCAAGATGGCTACACCTTC.

The chain is built from TRBV7-2 and TRBJ2-5, with D possibly being TRBD2 (6 bases). The length of the CDR3 is 14 residues. V was trimmed by 4 bases and J by 5 bases, leaving 14 bases between them. The germline V gene has CDR1 SGHTA and CDR2 FQGNSA. The CDR3 nucleotides read TGTGCCAGCAGCTCGCCTACGGGGGATGAGACCCAGTACTTC. It codes for CASSSPTGDETQYF.

The chain carries TRBV14 and TRBJ2-3, with D tentatively TRBD2 (5 bases). This CDR3 is 13 amino acids long. Germline-derived CDR1 and CDR2 are SGHDN and FVKESK. With 4 bases removed from V and 3 bases from J, the gap between germline ends came to 8 bases. CDR3 sequence (DNA): TGTGCCAGCAGCCGGACTCTGACAGATACGCAGTATTTT. This gives the protein CASSRTLTDTQYF.

The J gene is TRBJ2-2, the V gene TRBV2; 10 nucleotides align to TRBD2. Trimming cost V 6 bases and J 7 bases; bases outside gene matches: 8. The CDR3 length is 15 residues. CDR1 SNHLY and CDR2 FYNNEI come from the germline V gene. CDR3 DNA: TGTGCCAGCAGCCCTAGCGGGGGTCGGAGCGGGGAGCTGTTTTTT. Amino acid sequence: CASSPSGGRSGELFF.

The V gene is TRBV30, the J gene TRBJ2-1, with TRBD1 identical over 7 bases. The germline CDR1 and CDR2 sequences are GTSNPN and SVGIG (reference sequence). The junction had 11 bases not matched to a gene; V was cut back by 8 bases and J by 4 bases. CDR3 size: 14 residues. The chain's CDR3 is CAVDEGASYNEQFF. The CDR3 nucleotides read TGTGCCGTCGACGAGGGGGCTTCGTACAATGAGCAGTTCTTC.

J is TRBJ2-5 and V is TRBV5-4; the match to TRBD2 covers 11 bases. Germline V gene lookup returns CDR1 SGHNT and CDR2 YYREEE (reference sequence). J was trimmed by 0 bases and V by 5 bases; bases with no gene match: 3. This CDR3 has 15 residues. This chain's CDR3 is CASRRTSGHQETQYF. In nucleotides, the CDR3 is TGTGCCAGCAGGAGGACTAGCGGGCACCAAGAGACCCAGTACTTC.

The genes are TRBV18 and TRBJ1-2; the match to TRBD1 covers 8 bases. The CDR3 totals 15 residues. V was pared by 0 bases and J by 5 bases, with 5 bases of the junction left unmatched. CDR1 is KGHSH, CDR2 LQKENI, per germline. The CDR3 spells CASSPPTGTGYGYTF. The CDR3 DNA sequence: TGTGCCAGCTCACCACCTACAGGGACAGGATATGGCTACACCTTC.

The V call is TRBV18, the J call TRBJ2-5; D is unresolved. The CDR3 has 13 amino acids. The V gene's germline CDR1 is KGHSH and CDR2 LQKENI. Trimming left V 6 bases short and J 5 bases short, with 13 bases between. The CDR3 sequence: CASSERELETQYF. DNA for the CDR3: TGTGCCAGCTCTGAAAGGGAACTGGAGACCCAGTACTTC. Drawing the rest from reference TRBV18 and TRBJ2-5, the complete variable domain is NAGVMQNPRHLVRRRGQEARLRCSPMKGHSHVYWYRQLPEEGLKFMVYLQKENIIDESGMPKERFSAEFPKEGPSILRIQQVVRGDSAAYFCASSERELETQYFGPGTRLLVL.

As regards this clone: At the DNA level, this CDR3 is encoded by other sequences in the same sample as well. The chain carries TRBV9 and TRBJ2-5; D not resolved. This CDR3 comprises 13 residues. Germline V gene sequence: CDR1 SGDLS, CDR2 YYNGEE. The ends were cut back, 0 bases at V and 2 bases at J, with 5 bases in the middle. The CDR3 coding sequence is TGTGCCAGCAGCGTAGGTCAGCAAGAGACCCAGTACTTC. Its translation is CASSVGQQETQYF.

This clone is a singleton in its sample. The chain uses TRBV9 and TRBJ1-2, with unresolved D. V lost 4 bases and J lost 7, with 20 bases in between. CDR1 and CDR2 (germline): SGDLS, YYNGEE. This CDR3 is 15 amino acids long. The CDR3 DNA is TGTGCCAGCAGCCCACCTGGAGCTACTTCCTCTGGCTACACCTTC. It yields the protein CASSPPGATSSGYTF. The full variable domain, with the rest looked up from reference TRBV9 and TRBJ1-2, is DSGVTQTPKHLITATGQRVTLRCSPRSGDLSVYWYQQSLDQGLQFLIQYYNGEERAKGNILERFSAQQFPDLHSELNLSSLELGDSALYFCASSPPGATSSGYTFGSGTRLTVV.

The chain employs TRBV19 and TRBJ1-2, with D maybe TRBD1 (5 bases). The length of the CDR3 is 12 residues. Germline CDR1 is LNHDA and CDR2 is SQIVND (reference sequence). Trimming shortened V by 7 bases and J by 4 bases, and 10 bases separated the two germline ends. The CDR3: CASKTGGYGYTF. CDR3 coding DNA: TGTGCCAGTAAGACGGGGGGCTATGGCTACACCTTC.

This clone was seen a few times. Other nucleotide sequences in the sample specify the same CDR3. The rearrangement uses TRBV6-5 and TRBJ1-5; D remains ambiguous. Germline loops: CDR1 MNHEY, CDR2 SVGAGI. CDR3 length: 13 residues. Trimming left V 0 bases short and J 7 bases short, with 7 bases between. The CDR3 protein is CASSYSKEQPQHF. DNA for the CDR3: TGTGCCAGCAGTTACTCTAAAGAACAGCCCCAGCATTTT.

The rearrangement links TRBV9 to TRBJ2-5; maybe TRBD1 (6 bases). Germline CDR1 and CDR2: SGDLS and YYNGEE. The CDR3 covers 17 residues. The germline V and J ends were trimmed by 3 bases and 5 bases, with 23 bases remaining between them. The CDR3 loop reads CASSAGAISQTGETQYF. The DNA for the CDR3 is TGTGCCAGCAGCGCTGGCGCTATATCGCAAACAGGGGAGACCCAGTACTTC.

The V call is TRBV2, the J call TRBJ1-3; the D gene is possibly TRBD1 (5 bases). V lost 7 bases and J 2 bases, leaving 9 bases between the germline ends. CDR3 length: 13 amino acids. Germline-derived CDR1 and CDR2 are SNHLY and FYNNEI. CDR3 in DNA: TGTGCCAGCAAAGCAGGGACTGGAAACACCATATATTTT. Amino acid sequence: CASKAGTGNTIYF.

V is TRBV29-1 and J is TRBJ2-5; D remains unclear. With 4 bases removed from V and 4 bases from J, the gap between germline ends came to 13 bases. The germline V gene encodes CDR1 SQVTM and CDR2 ANQGSEA. The length of the CDR3 is 13 residues. The CDR3 DNA sequence: TGCAGCGTTGCAATCACGTCGGGAGAGACCCAGTACTTC. The encoded protein is CSVAITSGETQYF.

The chain recombines TRBV29-1 with TRBJ2-7; D possibly corresponds to TRBD1 (6 bases). V was pared by 0 bases and J by 3 bases, with 6 bases between. The germline V gene has CDR1 SQVTM and CDR2 ANQGSEA. The CDR3 runs to 12 residues. CDR3 sequence (DNA): TGCAGCGTTGAAGACAGGGGCTACGAGCAGTACTTC. Translating gives CSVEDRGYEQYF.

The chain recombines TRBV20-1 with TRBJ2-1; D gene unclear. From germline, CDR1 is DFQATT and CDR2 SNEGSKA (reference sequence). Trimming pared 6 bases from V and 4 bases from J, leaving 7 bases between. This CDR3 is built from 11 residues. CDR3 amino acids: CSASEYNEQFF. CDR3 DNA sequence: TGCAGTGCCAGCGAGTACAATGAGCAGTTCTTC.

This chain links TRBV5-4 with TRBJ2-7; 10 nucleotides align to TRBD2. The CDR3 contains 13 residues. The germline gives CDR1 SGHNT, CDR2 YYREEE (reference sequence). The ends lost 5 bases at V and 5 bases at J; junction bases unmatched: 4. The DNA of the CDR3 is TGTGCCAGCAGTTTAGCGGGGGGCAACGAGCAGTACTTC. It is translated as CASSLAGGNEQYF. Complete variable domain (other parts from reference TRBV5-4 and TRBJ2-7): ETGVTQSPTHLIKTRGQQVTLRCSSQSGHNTVSWYQQALGQGPQFIFQYYREEENGRGNFPPRFSGLQFPNYSSELNVNALELDDSALYLCASSLAGGNEQYFGPGTRLTVT.

The chain uses TRBV30 and TRBJ1-2; 7 bases are shared with TRBD1. CDR1 GTSNPN and CDR2 SVGIG come from the germline V gene (reference sequence). The V segment lost 5 bases and the J segment 6 bases; nucleotides outside the gene matches: 9. The CDR3 covers 13 residues. CDR3 nucleotides: TGTGCCTGGGAACCTAATGACAGGGATGGCTACACCTTC. Amino acid sequence: CAWEPNDRDGYTF. Variable domain in full (rest from reference TRBV30 and TRBJ1-2): SQTIHQWPATLVQPVGSPLSLECTVEGTSNPNLYWYRQAAGRGLQLLFYSVGIGQISSEVPQNLSASRPQDRQFILSSKKLLLSDSGFYLCAWEPNDRDGYTFGSGTRLTVV.

This clone is a singleton in its sample. This chain joins TRBV5-5 and TRBJ1-3; D may be TRBD1 (5 bases). Trimming shortened V by 0 bases and J by 0 bases, and 10 bases separated the two germline ends. The CDR3 spans 16 residues. Per the germline V gene, CDR1 is SGHKS and CDR2 is YYEKEE (reference sequence). This chain's CDR3 is CASSLAGTHSGNTIYF. Written as DNA, the CDR3 is TGTGCCAGCAGCTTGGCCGGGACCCACTCTGGAAACACCATATATTTT.